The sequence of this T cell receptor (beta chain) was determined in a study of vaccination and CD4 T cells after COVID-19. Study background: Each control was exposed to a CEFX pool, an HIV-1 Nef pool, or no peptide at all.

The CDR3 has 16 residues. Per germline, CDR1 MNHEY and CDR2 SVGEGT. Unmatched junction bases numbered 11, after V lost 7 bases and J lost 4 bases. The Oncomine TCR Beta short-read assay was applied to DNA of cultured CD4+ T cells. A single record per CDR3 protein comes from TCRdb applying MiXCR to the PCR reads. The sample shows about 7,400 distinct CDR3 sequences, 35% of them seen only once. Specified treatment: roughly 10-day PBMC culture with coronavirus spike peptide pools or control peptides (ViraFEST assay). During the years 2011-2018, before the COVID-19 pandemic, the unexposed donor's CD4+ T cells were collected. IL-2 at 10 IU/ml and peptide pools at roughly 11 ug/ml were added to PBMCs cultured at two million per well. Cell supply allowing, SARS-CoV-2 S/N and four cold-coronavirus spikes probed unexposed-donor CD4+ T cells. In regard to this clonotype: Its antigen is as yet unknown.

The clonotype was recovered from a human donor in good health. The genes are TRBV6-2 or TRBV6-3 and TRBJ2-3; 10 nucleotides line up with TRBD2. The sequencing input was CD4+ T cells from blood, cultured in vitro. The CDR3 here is CASKTPSGGAADTQYF. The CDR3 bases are TGTGCCAGCAAGACACCCAGCGGGGGGGCCGCAGATACGCAGTATTTT.